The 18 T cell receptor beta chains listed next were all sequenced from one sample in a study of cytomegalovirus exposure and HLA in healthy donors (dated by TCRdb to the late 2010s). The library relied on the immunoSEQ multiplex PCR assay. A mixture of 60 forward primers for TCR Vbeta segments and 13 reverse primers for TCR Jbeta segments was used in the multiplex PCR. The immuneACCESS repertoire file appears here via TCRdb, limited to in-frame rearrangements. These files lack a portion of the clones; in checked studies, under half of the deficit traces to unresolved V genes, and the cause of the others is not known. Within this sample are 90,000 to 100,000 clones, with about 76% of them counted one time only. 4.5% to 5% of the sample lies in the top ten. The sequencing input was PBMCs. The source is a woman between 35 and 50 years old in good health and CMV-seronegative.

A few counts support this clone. This chain's CDR3 is CASSGTGEYQPQHF. The CDR3 DNA sequence: TGTGCCAGCAGCGGGACAGGGGAGTACCAGCCCCAGCATTTT. The chain links TRBV7-9 to TRBJ1-5, with TRBD1 matching 10 bases. Germline-derived CDR1 and CDR2 are SEHNR and FQNEAQ (reference sequence). The CDR3 runs 14 residues. V dropped 5 bases and J dropped 7; count of bases not matched to a gene: 5.

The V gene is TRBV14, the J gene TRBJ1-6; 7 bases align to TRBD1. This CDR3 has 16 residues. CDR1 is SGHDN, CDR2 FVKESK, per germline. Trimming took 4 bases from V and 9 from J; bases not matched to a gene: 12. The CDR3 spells CASSPTTGAPTSPLHF. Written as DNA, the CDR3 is TGTGCCAGCAGCCCTACCACAGGGGCTCCTACTTCACCCCTCCACTTT. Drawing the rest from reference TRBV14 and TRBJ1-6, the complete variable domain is EAGVTQFPSHSVIEKGQTVTLRCDPISGHDNLYWYRRVMGKEIKFLLHFVKESKQDESGMPNNRFLAERTGGTYSTLKVQPAELEDSGVYFCASSPTTGAPTSPLHFGNGTRLTVT.

The CDR3 spells CASSISWDRLRPYYGYTF. In nucleotides, the CDR3 is TGTGCCAGTAGTATATCTTGGGACAGACTCCGGCCGTACTATGGCTACACCTTC. V gene TRBV19 combines with J gene TRBJ1-2; 7 bases match TRBD1. CDR1 and CDR2 (germline): LNHDA, SQIVND (reference sequence). Trimming at V came to 2 bases and at J to 3 bases, leaving 15 bases not matched to a gene. The CDR3 covers 18 residues.

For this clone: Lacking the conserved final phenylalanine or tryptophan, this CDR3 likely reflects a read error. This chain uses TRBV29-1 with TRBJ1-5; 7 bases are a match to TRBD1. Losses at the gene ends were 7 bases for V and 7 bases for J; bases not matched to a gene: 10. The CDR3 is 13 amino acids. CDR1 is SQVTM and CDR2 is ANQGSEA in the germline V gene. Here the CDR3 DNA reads TGCAGCGGCGCGACAGGGCCGGGACAGCCCCAGCATGTT. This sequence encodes CSGATGPGQPQHV.

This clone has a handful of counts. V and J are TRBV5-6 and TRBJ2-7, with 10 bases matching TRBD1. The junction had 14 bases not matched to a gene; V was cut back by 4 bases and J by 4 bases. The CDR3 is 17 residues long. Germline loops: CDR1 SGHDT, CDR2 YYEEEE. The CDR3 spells CASSPTGRQGALYEQYF. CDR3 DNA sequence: TGTGCCAGCAGCCCAACTGGTCGACAGGGGGCTTTGTACGAGCAGTACTTC.

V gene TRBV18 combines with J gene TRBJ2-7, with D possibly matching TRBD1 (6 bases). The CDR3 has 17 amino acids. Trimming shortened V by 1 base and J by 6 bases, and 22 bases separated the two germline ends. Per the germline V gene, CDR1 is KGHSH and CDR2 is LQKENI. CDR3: CASSPRGFRQGSGEQYF. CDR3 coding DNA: TGTGCCAGCTCACCACGTGGTTTTCGGCAGGGGTCGGGCGAGCAGTACTTC.

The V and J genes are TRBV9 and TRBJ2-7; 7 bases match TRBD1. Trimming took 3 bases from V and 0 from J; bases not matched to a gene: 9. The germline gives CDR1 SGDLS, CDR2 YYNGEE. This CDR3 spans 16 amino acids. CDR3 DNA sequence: TGTGCCAGCAGCGCCAGTACAGGGGAAGCCTCCTACGAGCAGTACTTC. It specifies CASSASTGEASYEQYF.

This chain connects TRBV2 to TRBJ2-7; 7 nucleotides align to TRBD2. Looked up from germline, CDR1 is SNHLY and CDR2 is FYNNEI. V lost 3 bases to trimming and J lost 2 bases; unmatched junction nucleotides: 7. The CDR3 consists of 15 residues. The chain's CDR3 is CASSEGRGGTYEQYF. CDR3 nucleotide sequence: TGTGCCAGCAGTGAGGGGAGGGGAGGAACCTACGAGCAGTACTTC.

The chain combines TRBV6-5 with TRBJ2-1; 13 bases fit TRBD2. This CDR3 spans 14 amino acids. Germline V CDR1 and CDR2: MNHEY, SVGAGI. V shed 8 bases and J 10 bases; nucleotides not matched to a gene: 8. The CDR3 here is CASRTSGGLTEQFF. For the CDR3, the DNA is TGTGCCAGCCGGACTAGCGGGGGACTAACAGAGCAGTTCTTC.

The chain's CDR3 is CSARATGAPFF. The CDR3 coding sequence is TGCAGTGCTAGAGCCACAGGGGCACCTTTCTTT. The chain recombines TRBV20-1 with TRBJ1-1; 7 bases match TRBD1. This CDR3 has 11 residues. V was pared by 1 base and J by 12 bases, with 5 bases of the junction left unmatched. Germline V gene lookup returns CDR1 DFQATT and CDR2 SNEGSKA (reference sequence).

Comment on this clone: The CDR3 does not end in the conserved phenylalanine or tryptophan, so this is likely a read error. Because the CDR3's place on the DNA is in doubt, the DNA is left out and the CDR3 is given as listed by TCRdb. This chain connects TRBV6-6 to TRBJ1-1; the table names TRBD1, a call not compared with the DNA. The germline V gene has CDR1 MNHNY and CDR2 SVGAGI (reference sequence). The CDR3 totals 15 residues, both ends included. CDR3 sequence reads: CASRDPGQLNTEALV.

CDR3 in DNA: TGCGCCAGCAGCCAAGATTGGACTGGGACAGGGCTCGGCTACACCTTC. This translates into CASSQDWTGTGLGYTF. The V call is TRBV4-1, the J call TRBJ1-2; 9 bases agree with TRBD1. J gave up 8 bases and V 0 bases, and 10 bases lay outside the gene matches. The CDR3 sequence is 16 residues long. Germline V CDR1 and CDR2: MGHRA, YSYEKL.

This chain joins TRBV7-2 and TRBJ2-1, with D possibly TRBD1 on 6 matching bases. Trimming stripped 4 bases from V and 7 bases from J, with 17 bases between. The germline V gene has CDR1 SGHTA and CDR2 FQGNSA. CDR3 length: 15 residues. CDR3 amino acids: CASSSESGVRNEQFF. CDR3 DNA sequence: TGTGCCAGCAGCTCTGAATCAGGGGTAAGGAATGAGCAGTTCTTC.

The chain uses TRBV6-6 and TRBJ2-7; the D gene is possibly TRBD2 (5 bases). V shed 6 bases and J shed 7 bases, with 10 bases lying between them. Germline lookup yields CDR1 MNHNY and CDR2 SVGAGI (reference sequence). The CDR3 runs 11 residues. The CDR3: CASSQEREQYF. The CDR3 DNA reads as TGTGCCAGCAGCCAGGAGCGGGAGCAGTACTTC.

CDR3 in amino acids: CASTLGAFYEQYF. CDR3 nucleotide sequence: TGCGCCAGCACCCTCGGAGCTTTCTACGAGCAGTACTTC. The rearrangement uses TRBV5-1 and TRBJ2-7; no clear D gene. V shed 6 bases and J shed 3 bases, with 13 bases lying between them. The CDR3 has 13 amino acids. Germline values: CDR1 SGHRS, CDR2 YFSETQ.

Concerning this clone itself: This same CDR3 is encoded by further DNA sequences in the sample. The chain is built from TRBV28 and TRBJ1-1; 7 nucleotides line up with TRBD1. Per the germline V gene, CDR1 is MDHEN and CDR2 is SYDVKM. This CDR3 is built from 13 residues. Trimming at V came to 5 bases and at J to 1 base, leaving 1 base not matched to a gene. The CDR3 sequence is CASSRTGNTEAFF. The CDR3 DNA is TGTGCCAGCAGTAGGACAGGGAACACTGAAGCTTTCTTT.

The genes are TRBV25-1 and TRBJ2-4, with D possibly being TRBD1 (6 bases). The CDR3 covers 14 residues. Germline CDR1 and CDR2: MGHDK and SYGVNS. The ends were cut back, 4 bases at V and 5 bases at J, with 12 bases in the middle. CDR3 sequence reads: CASSATGNQNIQYF. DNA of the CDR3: TGTGCCAGCAGTGCCACAGGGAATCAAAACATTCAGTACTTC.

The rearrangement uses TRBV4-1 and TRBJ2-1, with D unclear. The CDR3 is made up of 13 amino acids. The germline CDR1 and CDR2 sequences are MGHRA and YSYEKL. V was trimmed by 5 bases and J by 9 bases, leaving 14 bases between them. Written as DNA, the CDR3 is TGCGCCAGCAGCTCGCCCCTAGTAGTTGAGCAGTTCTTC. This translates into CASSSPLVVEQFF.